This T cell receptor (beta chain) was captured in a study of CD8 T cells in ankylosing spondylitis (dated by TCRdb to about 2017). Some background on the complete study: T cell receptor beta repertoires were profiled in healthy donors and ankylosing spondylitis patients so that disease-linked TCR variants could be found. In total, the full study cohort was made up of 110 or so healthy donors and approximately 24 ankylosing spondylitis patients. Peripheral blood samples were taken, and synovial fluid was additionally collected from ankylosing spondylitis patients. General conclusions and limits of the study: The disease-linked clones had a CD8+ phenotype and were found at relatively low frequencies in peripheral blood. Blood from ankylosing spondylitis patients appeared to be characterized by a TCR beta motif composed of several highly homologous amino acid variants. Some TCR beta motif variants had previously been reported in synovial fluid and blood of reactive arthritis patients, which suggested common disease-initiation mechanisms. The disease-linked clones were reported to be significantly enriched in matched synovial fluid samples from ankylosing spondylitis patients.

Sequenced using an Illumina HiSeq 2500. Quantitative 5'-RACE with molecular barcodes was the method used to prepare the TCR beta libraries. Per the source publication's procedure: To identify disease-linked TCR variants, a new computational method was used, one built on a probabilistic model of VDJ rearrangement. TCRdb itself trimmed the public reads at Q25 with fastp, ran MiXCR and retained productive beta chains. Records with the same CDR3 protein are collapsed into one entry carrying the most frequent genes and DNA. It is TCRdb's table, rather than the study itself, that gives the V and J calls and clone size. This sample holds some 200,000 distinct CDR3 sequences; about 20% were observed only once. The ten largest account for about 4.3% of the sample. Many counts were recorded for this clonotype. Its binding antigen is unknown. Within one base of it there is no much larger clone, and no base qualities were kept.

The CDR3 measures 14 amino acids from cysteine to phenylalanine. Here the CDR3 DNA is all that survives: 42 bases in frame from base 1. Taken from the germline V gene (reference sequence), the CDR1 and CDR2 loops are MNHEY and SMNVEV. Trimming removed 6 bases from V and 1 base from J, leaving 9 bases between the germline ends. Sequencing was performed on blood, either unsorted or a sorted T cell fraction (not recorded which). The source of this sequence is a male donor under 35 with ankylosing spondylitis or in good health (not recorded which). Donor details come from another sample of the same person, matched by shared clones. The chain links TRBV27 with TRBJ2-2; too little of a D gene remains to name it. The nucleotides are TGTGCCAGCAGGTATACAGTGAACACCGGGGAGCTGTTTTTT. Its translation reads: CASRYTVNTGELFF.